These 4 T cell receptor beta chains were sequenced from one sample in a study of T cells in Graves' hyperthyroidism and ophthalmopathy. RNA transcripts provided the source from which TCR beta CDR3 regions were amplified. An initial round of RT-PCR targeting the TCR CDR3 relied on the HTBI primer set. TCRdb recomputed calls from the multiplex PCR reads with MiXCR, one row per CDR3 protein. The sample consists of roughly 500,000 distinct CDR3 sequences, approximately 24% of them appearing once. Sequencing was carried out using blood. The receptors here all came from a woman under 40 with Graves' ophthalmopathy.

In its sample, this clonotype was seen many times. This CDR3 is CSARDSGYGYTF. The CDR3 DNA reads TGCAGTGCCCGGGACAGTGGCTATGGCTACACCTTC. The chain carries TRBV20-1 and TRBJ1-2; 7 nucleotides align to TRBD1. J gave up 4 bases and V 6 bases, and 5 bases lay outside the gene matches. CDR3 size: 12 residues. Looked up from germline, CDR1 is DFQATT and CDR2 is SNEGSKA (reference sequence).

The chain carries TRBV20-1 and TRBJ1-3; D might be TRBD1 (5 bases). Trimming took off 0 bases at V and 3 bases at J, with 9 bases between the two ends. CDR1 and CDR2 from the germline V gene are DFQATT and SNEGSKA (reference sequence). The CDR3 covers 14 residues. CDR3 sequence (DNA): TGCAGTGCTAGAGATGCAAGGGGTGGAAACACCATATATTTT. Translated: CSARDARGGNTIYF.

The V call is TRBV4-1, the J call TRBJ1-1; D might be TRBD1 (6 bases). The CDR3 has 13 amino acids. Germline V gene sequence: CDR1 MGHRA, CDR2 YSYEKL. Trimming cost V 2 bases and J 4 bases, with 8 bases left between them. CDR3: CASSQLTGTEAFF. Here the CDR3 DNA reads TGCGCCAGCAGCCAATTGACAGGCACTGAAGCTTTCTTT.

This clonotype was seen a handful of times. The chain links TRBV19 to TRBJ2-5; 7 nucleotides match TRBD2. The germline CDR1 and CDR2 sequences are LNHDA and SQIVND (reference sequence). CDR3 length: 15 amino acids. V dropped 5 bases and J dropped 1; count of bases not matched to a gene: 7. CDR3 residues: CASSRSSGRQETQYF. CDR3 bases: TGTGCCAGTAGTCGAAGTAGCGGGCGCCAAGAGACCCAGTACTTC.